This T cell receptor (beta chain) was recovered during a study of vaccination and CD4 T cells after COVID-19. The treatment here: roughly 10-day PBMC culture with coronavirus spike peptide pools or control peptides (ViraFEST assay). Sequenced with the Oncomine TCR Beta short-read assay was DNA taken from cultured CD4+ T cells. From the PCR reads, TCRdb called clonotypes with MiXCR, one entry per CDR3 protein. The table has some 17,000 distinct CDR3 sequences, over 40% seen once. This clonotype was seen more than once but under ten times. Its specificity is unknown. This clonotype originated in a human donor who received a COVID-19 vaccine. Sequences were derived from CD4+ T cells from blood, cultured in vitro, sampled before SARS-CoV-2 vaccination.

For the CDR3, the DNA is TGTGCCAGCAGTTTGTTTGACGGAAGGAATTCACCCCTCCACTTT. Translating gives CASSLFDGRNSPLHF. The V call is TRBV12-3 or TRBV12-4, the J call TRBJ1-6; unclear D gene. CDR3 length equals 15 residues. V was cut by 3 bases and J by 7 bases, with 13 bases left in between.